Detailed here is one T cell receptor (beta chain). The antigen remains undetermined. Method: immunoSEQ multiplex PCR; TCRdb's copy keeps in-frame clones and lacks some. The repertoire has about 79,000 clones, under 65% of them found once; the top ten carry under 65%. The germline gives CDR1 SGHKS, CDR2 YYEKEE (reference sequence). V lost 1 base and J lost 6, with 12 bases in between. This CDR3 is built from 14 residues. The data stem from a study of shared clonotypes between healthy human individuals. Regarding the study as a whole: Clonotype sharing across a few donors was observed for around 4.5% of naive CD4 clonotypes. Sampling involved blood alone; tissue repertoires likely differ. In general, naive subsets displayed greater estimated richness than memory subsets did.

The V gene is TRBV5-5, the J gene TRBJ2-3; unclear D gene. Sample: memory CD8+ T cells sorted from blood. The subset denotes: CD45RO+ cells pooled with CCR7-negative TemRA cells. The receptor comes from a man aged 25-45 years in good health. CDR3 DNA: TGTGCCAGCAGCTTGCACGCTCTTTCCGATACGCAGTATTTT. As protein: CASSLHALSDTQYF.